Below are 22 T cell receptor beta chains sequenced from a single sample in a study of Ad26.COV2.S vaccination and SARS-CoV-2 variants. The treatment denotes: roughly 19 received Ad26.COV2.S at low or high dose, single or two shots; several received placebo; per-sample allocation not given. Samples analyzed were those drawn on day 63 after the first vaccine or placebo injection. Data came from immunoSEQ multiplex PCR; TCRdb stores just in-frame clones and leaves some out. Of 200,000 to 300,000 clones listed, roughly 90% are singletons. The material sequenced was peripheral blood, taken in a trial of Ad26.COV2.S vaccine versus placebo. These receptors were collected from a person between 18 and 65 years old who received the Ad26.COV2.S COVID-19 vaccine or a placebo.

J is TRBJ2-4 and V is TRBV5-1; D possibly matches TRBD1 or TRBD2 (5 bases each). The germline V and J ends were trimmed by 1 base and 7 bases, with 12 bases remaining between them. There are 14 residues in the CDR3. Germline assignment: CDR1 SGHRS and CDR2 YFSETQ. DNA for the CDR3: TGCGCCAGCAGCTTGTTTCGGGGCCCCAACATTCAGTACTTC. Translated, it gives CASSLFRGPNIQYF.

V is TRBV7-9 and J is TRBJ1-5; D may be TRBD1 (5 bases). Trimming took off 5 bases at V and 4 bases at J, with 6 bases between the two ends. The CDR3 is 12 amino acids. Germline V gene lookup returns CDR1 SEHNR and CDR2 FQNEAQ (reference sequence). CDR3 loop: CASSGGNQPQHF. CDR3 DNA: TGTGCCAGCAGCGGGGGAAATCAGCCCCAGCATTTT.

This chain connects TRBV4-2 to TRBJ2-3, with a tentative D call TRBD2 (5 bases). V was trimmed by 4 bases and J by 3 bases, leaving 8 bases between them. The germline CDR1 and CDR2 sequences are LGHNA and YNFKEQ. The CDR3 is 13 residues long. The CDR3 loop is CASSPPGTDTQYF. The CDR3 DNA follows: TGTGCCAGCAGCCCCCCGGGGACAGATACGCAGTATTTT.

The chain employs TRBV10-3 and TRBJ1-2; no clear D. The CDR3 loop spans 12 amino acids. The germline V gene encodes CDR1 ENHRY and CDR2 SYGVKD. V gave up 8 bases and J gave up 2 bases, with 9 bases separating them. The CDR3 loop is CAISAENYGYTF. The DNA of the CDR3 is TGTGCCATCTCAGCCGAAAACTATGGCTACACCTTC.

This clone was seen once. V gene TRBV7-3 combines with J gene TRBJ2-2; D might be TRBD2 (7 bases). The CDR3 contains 15 residues. In germline, CDR1 is SGHTA, CDR2 FQGTGA. V lost 1 base to trimming and J lost 6 bases, with 12 bases between them. Here the CDR3 reads CASSLMQGRAGELFF. The DNA of the CDR3 is TGTGCCAGCAGCTTAATGCAGGGGAGGGCCGGGGAGCTGTTTTTT.

This clone has just a few counts. The chain combines TRBV6-2 or TRBV6-3 with TRBJ2-7; the match to TRBD2 covers 9 bases. With V trimmed by 2 bases and J by 2 bases, 16 bases remained unmatched. Germline CDR1 and CDR2: MNHEY and SVGEGT. This CDR3 region has 19 residues. DNA for the CDR3: TGTGCCAGCAGTTACCCCTCAGTCCCCCGACTAGCGGAAACCTACGAGCAGTACTTC. It is translated as CASSYPSVPRLAETYEQYF.

The rearrangement joins TRBV4-3 to TRBJ1-3; D is undetermined. Trimming took 1 base from V and 4 from J, leaving 23 bases between them. The CDR3 is 19 amino acids. Germline V lookup: CDR1 LGHNA, CDR2 YSLEER. CDR3 protein: CASSQVGKGSPVSGNTIYF. CDR3 DNA sequence: TGCGCCAGCAGCCAAGTAGGAAAGGGTTCTCCAGTTTCCGGAAACACCATATATTTT.

The genes are TRBV9 and TRBJ1-4; D unclear. This CDR3 has 15 amino acids. CDR1 is SGDLS, CDR2 YYNGEE, per germline. Trimming shortened V by 0 bases and J by 6 bases, and 12 bases separated the two germline ends. CDR3 loop: CASSVGEPGDEKLFF. In DNA form, the CDR3 reads TGTGCCAGCAGCGTAGGGGAACCGGGTGATGAAAAACTGTTTTTT.

This chain uses TRBV6-2 or TRBV6-3 with TRBJ2-1, with 7 nucleotides matching TRBD1. Trimming at V came to 5 bases and at J to 0 bases, leaving 10 bases not matched to a gene. The CDR3 is 17 amino acids. Germline CDR1 and CDR2: MNHEY and SVGEGT. The CDR3 here is CASSPRQGKVSYNEQFF. CDR3 in DNA: TGTGCCAGCAGTCCGCGACAGGGAAAGGTCTCCTACAATGAGCAGTTCTTC.

The sample holds one count of this clone. This rearrangement joins TRBV6-5 to TRBJ2-7; no firm D call. With 4 bases removed from V and 6 bases from J, the gap between germline ends came to 7 bases. Per germline, CDR1 MNHEY and CDR2 SVGAGI. This CDR3 comprises 11 residues. CDR3 in DNA: TGTGCCAGCAGTTCCCCCGGCGAGCAGTACTTC. It yields the protein CASSSPGEQYF.

The rearrangement uses TRBV7-2 and TRBJ1-1; no definite D call. The CDR3 extends over 16 amino acids. Trimming pared 5 bases from V and 1 base from J, leaving 17 bases between. Germline V gives CDR1 SGHTA, CDR2 FQGNSA. The CDR3 region has the DNA TGTGCCAGCAGCCCCGGCGGGGTGAGGACGAACACTGAAGCTTTCTTT. Translation: CASSPGGVRTNTEAFF.

The chain recombines TRBV2 with TRBJ2-1, with 9 nucleotides matching TRBD2. The germline V gene encodes CDR1 SNHLY and CDR2 FYNNEI. This CDR3 spans 14 amino acids. V dropped 3 bases and J dropped 9; count of bases not matched to a gene: 6. The CDR3 region is CASSEGLAYGEQFF. The CDR3 nucleotides read TGTGCCAGCAGTGAGGGACTAGCTTACGGTGAGCAGTTCTTC.

The chain joins TRBV19 to TRBJ1-5; 8 nucleotides agree with TRBD1. CDR1 LNHDA and CDR2 SQIVND come from the germline V gene (reference sequence). Trimming at V came to 8 bases and at J to 5 bases, leaving 8 bases not matched to a gene. The CDR3 length is 14 residues. The CDR3 sequence is CASGGGRGHQPQHF. The CDR3 region has the DNA TGTGCCAGTGGCGGGGGCAGGGGGCATCAGCCCCAGCATTTT.

This chain connects TRBV15 to TRBJ2-7, with 9 nucleotides matching TRBD1. V shed 5 bases and J 2 bases; nucleotides not matched to a gene: 10. The CDR3 is made up of 16 amino acids. CDR1 is LNHNV, CDR2 YYDKDF, per germline (reference sequence). The CDR3 loop reads CATSARWGQGAYEQYF. As DNA, the CDR3 is TGTGCCACCAGCGCCCGGTGGGGACAGGGCGCCTACGAGCAGTACTTC.

The chain uses TRBV2 and TRBJ2-4; no clear D gene. Germline CDR1 and CDR2: SNHLY and FYNNEI. The CDR3 runs to 12 residues. Trimming removed 5 bases from V and 8 bases from J, with 10 bases in between. CDR3 amino acids: CASSFSEDIQYF. The CDR3 DNA follows: TGTGCCAGCAGTTTTAGTGAGGACATTCAGTACTTC.

Comments on this clone: Its ends do not fully match the called genes, so a read error is possible. Distinct nucleotide sequences in the sample also encode this CDR3. The rearrangement joins TRBV20-1 to TRBJ2-3; no reliable D call. This CDR3 contains 10 residues. In germline, CDR1 is DFQATT, CDR2 SNEGSKA (reference sequence). CDR3 amino acids: CSARADTQYF. CDR3 DNA: TGCAGTGCAAGAGCCGATACGCAGTATTTT.

The V gene is TRBV15, the J gene TRBJ1-3; TRBD1 is a possible D gene (6 bases). Germline V lookup: CDR1 LNHNV, CDR2 YYDKDF (reference sequence). The CDR3 contains 12 residues. Trimming took 9 bases from V and 4 from J, leaving 10 bases between them. CDR3 sequence reads: CATGGVGNTIYF. The CDR3 DNA follows: TGTGCCACTGGGGGCGTAGGAAACACCATATATTTT.

The chain couples TRBV9 to TRBJ2-1; 7 nucleotides match TRBD2. Germline lookup yields CDR1 SGDLS and CDR2 YYNGEE. There are 15 residues in the CDR3. V was pared by 0 bases and J by 2 bases, with 2 bases of the junction left unmatched. The CDR3 protein is CASSVAAGAYNEQFF. CDR3 sequence (DNA): TGTGCCAGCAGCGTAGCGGCGGGGGCCTACAATGAGCAGTTCTTC.

The chain joins TRBV19 to TRBJ2-7; possibly TRBD1 for D (5 bases). V was trimmed by 5 bases and J by 7 bases, leaving 24 bases between them. The CDR3 contains 16 residues. Germline assignment: CDR1 LNHDA and CDR2 SQIVND (reference sequence). This CDR3 reads CASSVLQGSLLGEQYF. The CDR3 DNA reads TGTGCCAGTAGTGTACTCCAGGGTTCCCTCTTGGGGGAGCAGTACTTC.

The rearrangement joins TRBV11-2 to TRBJ2-2; no clear D. V was trimmed by 1 base and J by 8 bases, leaving 11 bases between them. Germline V gene lookup returns CDR1 SGHAT and CDR2 FQNNGV. CDR3 length equals 14 residues. CDR3 bases: TGTGCCAGCAGCTTAGTCGAGCAGTCTGGGGAGCTGTTTTTT. The encoded protein is CASSLVEQSGELFF.

The chain carries TRBV27 and TRBJ2-7; the match to TRBD1 covers 8 bases. Looked up from germline, CDR1 is MNHEY and CDR2 is SMNVEV (reference sequence). The CDR3 has 15 residues. Trimming cost V 4 bases and J 2 bases; bases outside gene matches: 7. The CDR3 spells CASSSLQGAPYEQYF. The CDR3 coding sequence is TGTGCCAGCAGTTCGCTCCAGGGGGCGCCCTACGAGCAGTACTTC.

In DNA, the CDR3 is TGTGCCAGCTCACCACCGGGACTAGCTTATGAGCAGTTCTTC. Residues: CASSPPGLAYEQFF. The rearrangement links TRBV18 to TRBJ2-1, with 9 nucleotides matching TRBD2. CDR1 KGHSH and CDR2 LQKENI come from the germline V gene. V lost 0 bases and J lost 8; bases outside the gene matches: 2. This CDR3 is built from 14 residues. Together with reference TRBV18 and TRBJ2-1, the CDR3 gives the full variable domain: NAGVMQNPRHLVRRRGQEARLRCSPMKGHSHVYWYRQLPEEGLKFMVYLQKENIIDESGMPKERFSAEFPKEGPSILRIQQVVRGDSAAYFCASSPPGLAYEQFFGPGTRLTVL.